One TCR beta chain is described in this entry. Its target antigen remains unknown. No much larger clonotype is one base removed from it; base qualities were not supplied. CDR1 and CDR2 are read off the germline V gene as SGHVS and FNYEAQ. From the cysteine through the phenylalanine, the CDR3 covers 12 amino acids. The read is trimmed to its CDR3 DNA, 36 bases read in frame from base 1. V lost 4 bases and J lost 13 bases; the stretch between them is 16 bases long. This sample was included in a study of cytomegalovirus exposure and HLA in healthy donors (dated by TCRdb to the late 2010s). Turning to the overall study: A later analysis indicated that the roughly 130 validation repertoires were generated on the platform also employed for the 670 or so repertoires of the first cohort. The study aimed to test whether signatures of past pathogen exposure could be identified by cataloging public T cell receptors. In addition to the first cohort of 650 to 750 subjects, a separate validation cohort of approximately 130 different subjects was used. High-throughput TCR immunosequencing, statistical association of individual TCRs with disease status, and machine learning were combined to predict cytomegalovirus infection status.

Here is what the overall study found, with its caveats: In vitro tests confirmed that a few of the cytomegalovirus-associated TCR beta chains recognize cytomegalovirus antigens. In a later analysis, TCRs clustered in the first cohort were found to also tend to co-occur in the approximately 110 validation repertoires, with approximately 93% of cluster scores above 0. The classifier was reported to diagnose cytomegalovirus status with high specificity and sensitivity in both the original cohort and the validation cohort. In the study, some 160 TCR beta chains were listed as associated with cytomegalovirus. The authors suggested that the approach could potentially be generalized to other disease states and immunological phenotypes. A later analysis had no HLA typing for the validation cohort, so co-occurrence there was scored across all 110 or so repertoires. Most TCR sequences were observed very rarely across donors, whereas some public TCRs were present in many individuals.

The donors were included in the validation cohort of 100 to 150 subjects, a group kept apart from the approximately 700-subject first cohort. Libraries were constructed by the immunoSEQ multiplex PCR assay. The authors processed their data as follows. A statistical classification framework was developed to diagnose cytomegalovirus status using the catalog of TCR beta chain sequences. TCRdb's version of the immuneACCESS table is confined to in-frame rearrangements and falls short of the full clone set. An unresolved V gene accounts for under half of the shortfall where checked; the remainder is of unknown origin. V and J calls plus clone size are reproduced from that table; the DNA served to infer D and trimming. For this sample the table gives some 250,000 clones, of which nearly 90% were detected only once. 0.35% to 0.45% of the sample lies in the top ten.

The source of this sequence is a woman younger than 30 in good health and CMV-seronegative. Sample: PBMCs. In this chain, TRBV7-6 is recombined with TRBJ1-2; possibly the D gene is TRBD1, per 5 matching bases. The DNA sequence is TGTGCCAGCAGCTCATATGGGGGGGGATTCACCTTC. The resulting protein is CASSSYGGGFTF.